This TCR beta chain was retrieved from a study of T cell responses to AZD1222 COVID-19 vaccine. The wider study: Combined were second doses at about 4 or about 12 weeks.

Overall study results and limits: Females outnumbered males among donors, who were mostly white British; clonal diversity was possibly underestimated.

Data came from immunoSEQ multiplex PCR; TCRdb stores just in-frame clones and leaves some out. The data contain roughly 110,000 clones, approximately 88% of them singletons. Concerning this clone itself: As yet, its antigen is unknown.

CDR3 length: 13 amino acids. The V gene lost 6 bases and the J gene lost 5 bases, with 13 bases spanning the gap. The germline CDR1 and CDR2 sequences are LNHDA and SQIVND (reference sequence). Sequences were derived from peripheral blood, sampled on day 0 of AZD1222 vaccination. This TCR was sampled from an adult in good health. V gene TRBV19 combines with J gene TRBJ2-5; D remains unclear. DNA of the CDR3: TGTGCCAGTAGCTCAAGGTTGATGGAGACCCAGTACTTC. This translates into CASSSRLMETQYF.